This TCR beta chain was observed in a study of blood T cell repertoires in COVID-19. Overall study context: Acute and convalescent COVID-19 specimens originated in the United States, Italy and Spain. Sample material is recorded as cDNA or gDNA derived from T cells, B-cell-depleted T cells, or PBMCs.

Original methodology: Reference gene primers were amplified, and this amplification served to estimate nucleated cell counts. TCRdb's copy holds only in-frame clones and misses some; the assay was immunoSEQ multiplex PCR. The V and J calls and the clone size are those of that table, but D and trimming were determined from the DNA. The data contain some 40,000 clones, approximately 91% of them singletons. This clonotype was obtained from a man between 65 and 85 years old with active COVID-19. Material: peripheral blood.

CDR3 region: CASSPGTGVPDGYTF. CDR3 nucleotide sequence: TGTGCCAGCAGTCCCGGGACAGGGGTCCCGGATGGCTACACCTTC. The rearrangement joins TRBV27 to TRBJ1-2, with 10 bases identical to TRBD1. J was trimmed by 6 bases and V by 5 bases; bases with no gene match: 9. Germline-derived CDR1 and CDR2 are MNHEY and SMNVEV (reference sequence). The CDR3 length is 15 residues.